This TCR beta chain was sequenced for a study of shared clonotypes between healthy human individuals. The authors divided CD4+ cells into CD45RA+ naive and CD45RA-negative memory subsets. Genomic DNA (from each subset) was split evenly across several immunoSEQ plates. TCRdb keeps only in-frame clones here, not all; method: immunoSEQ multiplex PCR. There are 740,000 or so clones in the sample; 55% to 85% occur only once, and around 2% lies in the top ten. V lost 6 bases to trimming and J lost 0 bases, with 17 bases between them. Germline CDR1 and CDR2: MDHEN and SYDVKM. This CDR3 is 17 amino acids long. Study-wide results and limits: Blood was the sole source, and tissue repertoires probably differ. A handful of donors shared about 4.5% of their naive CD4 clonotypes.

There are many counts of this clone. Its specificity is not known. The rearrangement links TRBV28 to TRBJ1-4; D may be TRBD1 (6 bases). Sequencing was done on a sample of memory CD4+ T cells sorted from blood. Stated subset: CD45RA-negative fraction. The sequence derives from a woman in her thirties in good health. The CDR3 DNA is TGTGCCAGCAGCCCACAGGGAATTGTAGCAACTAATGAAAAACTGTTTTTT. This codes for CASSPQGIVATNEKLFF.